This entry lists 5 T cell receptor beta chains sequenced from one sample in a study of radiation and T cells in renal cell carcinoma (dated by TCRdb to 2020 to 2022). This sample's time point label indicates: baseline pretreatment blood. In the paper's terms, the treatment or condition label means: 15 Gy SBRT to primary tumor, nephrectomy 4 weeks later. Library preparation used the immunoSEQ multiplex PCR assay. Sourced from immuneACCESS, this table was stored by TCRdb with only in-frame sequences that have V and J called. A share of the clones is absent; for the studies checked, an unresolved V gene accounts for under half, and the remainder has no known explanation. This sample has about 150,000 clones in its table, and about nine tenths of those were observed once. Roughly 4% of the sample goes to the ten largest clones. This specimen was blood, taken from a patient whose treatment included radiotherapy and nephrectomy. The receptors come from a woman in her seventies with renal cell carcinoma.

The chain has TRBV19 and TRBJ1-4; D may be TRBD1 (5 bases). Germline CDR1 is LNHDA and CDR2 is SQIVND (reference sequence). This CDR3 comprises 14 residues. V was trimmed by 3 bases and J by 8 bases, leaving 13 bases between them. The CDR3 DNA reads as TGTGCCAGTAGTATCGGGGGAGGATACGAAAAACTGTTTTTT. It specifies CASSIGGGYEKLFF.

The V and J genes are TRBV6-5 and TRBJ1-2; 9 positions agree with TRBD1. With 4 bases clipped from V and 4 bases from J, the junction kept 1 base outside the gene matches. The V gene's germline CDR1 is MNHEY and CDR2 SVGAGI. The CDR3 consists of 13 residues. CDR3 loop: CASSSQGAYGYTF. The DNA of the CDR3 is TGTGCCAGCAGTTCACAGGGGGCCTATGGCTACACCTTC.

This sequence joins TRBV30 and TRBJ2-2; no clear D gene. The germline V and J ends were trimmed by 0 bases and 9 bases, with 8 bases remaining between them. The CDR3 length is 12 residues. Germline-derived CDR1 and CDR2 are GTSNPN and SVGIG (reference sequence). The CDR3 nucleotides read TGTGCCTGGAGTGTATCGGGCCGGGAGCTGTTTTTT. This sequence encodes CAWSVSGRELFF.

This chain links TRBV7-2 with TRBJ2-3, with TRBD2 matching over 9 bases. J was trimmed by 10 bases and V by 5 bases; bases with no gene match: 4. This CDR3 has 12 residues. Per the germline V gene, CDR1 is SGHTA and CDR2 is FQGNSA. In nucleotides, the CDR3 is TGTGCCAGCAGCCCGTGGACTAGCGCGCAGTATTTT. Its protein product is CASSPWTSAQYF.

This sequence joins TRBV6-1 and TRBJ2-1; D may be TRBD1 (7 bases). Germline V gene sequence: CDR1 MNHNS, CDR2 SASEGT. The CDR3 is made up of 14 amino acids. V lost 6 bases and J 0 bases, leaving 9 bases between the germline ends. This CDR3 reads CASSRGVSYNEQFF. The CDR3 DNA sequence: TGTGCCAGCAGCAGGGGGGTCTCCTACAATGAGCAGTTCTTC.